This T cell receptor beta chain was retrieved from a study of blood T cell repertoires in COVID-19. Study-level information: Nucleic acid was either cDNA or gDNA, and it came from T cells, B-cell-depleted T cells, or PBMCs.

Seattle patients were enrolled during active infection and followed longitudinally. In the authors' methods: How many nucleated cells were present was estimated from reference gene primer amplification. TCRdb keeps only in-frame clones here, not all; method: immunoSEQ multiplex PCR. That table is the source of V, J and clone size, and D and trimming were worked out from the DNA. The sample lists a few hundred thousand clones, 89% occurring once. J was trimmed by 5 bases and V by 0 bases; bases with no gene match: 9. CDR3 length equals 16 residues. Germline V gene sequence: CDR1 LGHNA, CDR2 YSLEER. The V and J genes are TRBV4-3 and TRBJ2-5; 7 nucleotides match TRBD1. The source of this sequence is a woman aged 25 to 45 with COVID-19, enrolled during active disease. Sequencing input: peripheral blood. The CDR3, as DNA: TGCGCCAGCAGCCAAGATACTCCAGGGGGAGCGGAGACCCAGTACTTC. This gives the protein CASSQDTPGGAETQYF.